The following is a T cell receptor (beta chain) sequence with its context. The sample comes from a study of blood T cell repertoires in COVID-19. The wider study: Sites across the United States, Italy and Spain contributed samples from acute and convalescent COVID-19. Sources were T cells, B-cell-depleted T cells, or PBMCs; the material itself was cDNA or gDNA.

Methods used by the authors: Reference gene primer amplification gave nucleated cell count estimates. Some clones are missing from TCRdb's copy, which holds only in-frame ones; the method was immunoSEQ multiplex PCR. V, J and clone size are taken as reported in that table, and D and trimming were inferred from the DNA itself. The sample lists roughly 39,000 clones, approximately 93% seen once, with 4.1% in the top ten. V was clipped by 6 bases and J by 6 bases, with 12 bases between them. This CDR3 is built from 12 residues. From germline, CDR1 is MDHEN and CDR2 SYDVKM. The J gene is TRBJ2-7, the V gene TRBV28, with D perhaps matching TRBD1 (6 bases). This sequence was found in a human donor with active COVID-19. The donor label of this sample is uncertain. Input material: peripheral blood. DNA for the CDR3: TGTGCCAGCAGGATCGGACAGTTCGAGCAGTACTTC. It yields the protein CASRIGQFEQYF.